This TCR beta chain was retrieved from a study of cytomegalovirus exposure and HLA in healthy donors. Trimming pared 8 bases from V and 5 bases from J, leaving 7 bases between. This CDR3 is built from 11 residues. Germline V lookup: CDR1 LNHDA, CDR2 SQIVND (reference sequence). Study results and limitations: Productive status was seen about 90% or about 30% of the time for most TCR beta V segments in an earlier analysis. The study flagged some 170 TCR beta chains as cytomegalovirus-associated. High specificity and sensitivity for cytomegalovirus status were reported for the classifier. In vitro assays verified that a few CMV-associated chains recognized CMV antigens specifically.

Concerning this clone itself: The antigen remains unidentified.

PCR used 60 Vbeta primers and 13 Jbeta primers. Assay: immunoSEQ multiplex PCR; the TCRdb copy retains only in-frame clones and omits some. The sample includes about 140,000 clones, about 80% of them seen just once. V gene TRBV19 combines with J gene TRBJ1-5, with D uncertain. The sequence was collected from a man aged 18 to 29 in good health and CMV-seronegative. Input material: PBMCs. DNA of the CDR3: TGTGCCAGTGGCCTGGATCAGCCCCAGCATTTT. As protein: CASGLDQPQHF.